This note documents a single T cell receptor (gamma chain) sequence. The antigen is unknown. The source of the sample is a study of Vδ1+ human thymocytes. Study-wide findings and caveats: In the thymus, TRG and TRD repertoires looked highly polyclonal with Gaussian CDR3 lengths. Thymic delta-chain repertoires held roughly 19% Vdelta2 sequences and few Vdelta3, despite high sort purity.

The template was reverse-transcribed extracted RNA. Pooled V-gene forward primers with one constant-region reverse primer generated the CDR3 amplicons by multiplex PCR. TCRdb processed the multiplex PCR reads again with the CATT caller. This sample has about 22,000 gamma-chain clones; roughly 13% occur once, and the top ten carry under 2.5%. Losses at the gene ends were 0 bases for V and 0 bases for J; bases not matched to a gene: 5. CDR3 size: 15 residues. Germline values: CDR1 VTNTFY, CDR2 YDVSTARD (reference sequence). This chain joins TRGV3 and TRGJ1 or TRGJ2. Material: Vdelta1+ gamma-delta thymocytes from the thymus. As for subset: FACS-sorted CD3+ TCRalphabeta- TCRVdelta1+ TCRVdelta2- thymocytes. The origin of this receptor is a child younger than two who had congenital heart surgery. In DNA, the CDR3 is TGTGCCACCTGGGACAGGCATTCGAATTATTATAAGAAACTCTTT. It translates to CATWDRHSNYYKKLF.